These 7 T cell receptor beta chains originate from one sample sequenced in a study of cytomegalovirus exposure and HLA in healthy donors. The PCR made use of 60 Vbeta and 13 Jbeta primers. The assay was immunoSEQ multiplex PCR, and TCRdb's table has in-frame clones only and misses some. The sample contains about 150,000 clones, over 70% of which appear only once. Sequencing was carried out using PBMCs. Receptor source: a man aged 50 to 59 in good health and CMV-seropositive.

The chain couples TRBV2 to TRBJ2-1, with 7 bases fitting TRBD2. V gave up 3 bases and J gave up 10 bases; unmatched junction bases: 9. Germline-derived CDR1 and CDR2 are SNHLY and FYNNEI. The CDR3 runs to 14 residues. The CDR3 DNA reads TGTGCCAGCAGTGAGCGGGAGACAGAGCGCGAGCAGTTCTTC. Translating it yields CASSERETEREQFF. The full variable domain, completed using reference TRBV2 and TRBJ2-1, is EPEVTQTPSHQVTQMGQEVILRCVPISNHLYFYWYRQILGQKVEFLVSFYNNEISEKSEIFDDQFSVERPDGSNFTLKIRSTKLEDSAMYFCASSERETEREQFFGPGTRLTVL.

The rearrangement links TRBV2 to TRBJ2-3; D remains ambiguous. CDR3 length equals 14 residues. Germline CDR1 reads SNHLY; CDR2 reads FYNNEI. Trimming pared 6 bases from V and 5 bases from J, leaving 15 bases between. The CDR3 here is CASSLSQPGDTQYF. The CDR3 DNA reads TGTGCCAGCAGCCTCTCACAACCAGGAGATACGCAGTATTTT.

The gene calls are TRBV27 and TRBJ1-2; 8 nucleotides match TRBD1. In germline, CDR1 is MNHEY, CDR2 SMNVEV (reference sequence). The CDR3 has 15 residues. V lost 6 bases and J lost 3; bases outside the gene matches: 9. The CDR3 loop is CASRGPGGSDYGYTF. The CDR3 nucleotides read TGTGCCAGCAGGGGACCAGGGGGCTCGGACTATGGCTACACCTTC.

This clone occurred a few times. The genes are TRBV6-6 and TRBJ1-3; D is ambiguous. This CDR3 has 15 amino acids. The germline V gene has CDR1 MNHNY and CDR2 SVGAGI (reference sequence). V lost 0 bases and J lost 4, with 10 bases in between. Written as DNA, the CDR3 is TGTGCCAGCAGTTACTCGATCACAGTGGGAAACACCATATATTTT. It codes for CASSYSITVGNTIYF.

This sequence joins TRBV10-2 and TRBJ2-3, with 7 bases lining up with TRBD2. Germline V gives CDR1 WSHSY, CDR2 SAAADI. J gave up 5 bases and V 0 bases, and 11 bases lay outside the gene matches. This CDR3 spans 17 amino acids. The CDR3 sequence is CASSESQSGALGDTQYF. The DNA for the CDR3 is TGCGCCAGCAGTGAGTCCCAAAGCGGGGCCCTGGGAGATACGCAGTATTTT.

The rearrangement links TRBV11-2 to TRBJ2-1, with a weak D call TRBD2 (5 bases). Deletions cut 3 bases from V and 2 bases from J, with 23 bases between. The CDR3 spans 19 residues. Germline V gene data show CDR1 as SGHAT and CDR2 as FQNNGV. CDR3 nucleotide sequence: TGTGCCAGCAGCTTTGACGGGGAAGGTCAAGGCCGCCCCTACAATGAGCAGTTCTTC. Translation: CASSFDGEGQGRPYNEQFF.

This clone came up a few times. V usage is TRBV30 and J usage is TRBJ2-3, with D possibly TRBD2 on 6 matching bases. Germline CDR1 and CDR2: GTSNPN and SVGIG (reference sequence). Trimming took off 0 bases at V and 0 bases at J, with 7 bases between the two ends. The CDR3 has 14 amino acids. The CDR3 loop is CAWSVGGSTDTQYF. The CDR3 DNA is TGTGCCTGGAGTGTCGGGGGAAGCACAGATACGCAGTATTTT.